One sample yielded the 18 T cell receptor beta chains listed below, sequenced in a study of T cells in Graves' hyperthyroidism and ophthalmopathy. From RNA transcripts, TCR beta CDR3 regions were amplified. Researchers ran a first-round RT-PCR on the TCR CDR3 using the HTBI primer set. A single record per CDR3 protein comes from TCRdb applying MiXCR to the multiplex PCR reads. This table has around 480,000 distinct CDR3 sequences, approximately 15% appearing once. The sequenced sample consisted of blood. These receptors originate from a young woman with Graves' hyperthyroidism.

The table lists this clonotype with many counts. The chain employs TRBV29-1 and TRBJ2-1; D perhaps matches TRBD2 (5 bases). This CDR3 is 15 amino acids long. Trimming took off 1 base at V and 6 bases at J, with 16 bases between the two ends. Germline V gives CDR1 SQVTM, CDR2 ANQGSEA. In DNA, the CDR3 is TGCAGCGTTGAAGCCGGTGGGAGTCAGTCCAATGAGCAGTTCTTC. It is translated as CSVEAGGSQSNEQFF.

A remark on this clonotype: A much larger clone differs by one base, so this may be a read error. The DNA of the CDR3 is TGTGCCAGTAGTAGGACTAGCGGGAGGGTTGACCGGGATACGCAGTATTTT. Amino acid sequence: CASSRTSGRVDRDTQYF. The chain combines TRBV19 with TRBJ2-3; 15 bases fit TRBD2. V lost 4 bases to trimming and J lost 6 bases; unmatched junction nucleotides: 8. Germline V gene data show CDR1 as LNHDA and CDR2 as SQIVND (reference sequence). The CDR3 is 17 amino acids.

This clonotype has ten or more counts. This rearrangement joins TRBV19 to TRBJ1-2; TRBD1 agrees at 7 bases. Germline V gene lookup returns CDR1 LNHDA and CDR2 SQIVND (reference sequence). The junction had 10 bases not matched to a gene; V was cut back by 6 bases and J by 3 bases. The CDR3 covers 15 residues. The CDR3 sequence is CASRSFDRVDYGYTF. The CDR3 DNA reads as TGTGCCAGTAGGAGTTTTGACAGGGTCGACTATGGCTACACCTTC.

This clonotype has a count of ten or more. This CDR3 is CASSASTSPTGELFF. The CDR3 region has the DNA TGTGCCAGCAGCGCCTCCACTAGTCCAACCGGGGAGCTGTTTTTT. The chain couples TRBV9 to TRBJ2-2, with a possible D match to TRBD2 (5 bases). Deletions cut 3 bases from V and 5 bases from J, with 14 bases between. CDR1 is SGDLS, CDR2 YYNGEE, per germline. The CDR3 is made up of 15 amino acids.

This clonotype was seen many times. This chain uses TRBV12-3 or TRBV12-4 with TRBJ1-5, with 8 bases aligning to TRBD1. The junction had 8 bases not matched to a gene; V was cut back by 4 bases and J by 0 bases. This CDR3 has 17 amino acids. CDR3 region: CASSSSYRGVSNQPQHF. Here the CDR3 DNA reads TGTGCCAGCAGTTCTTCCTACAGGGGGGTTAGCAATCAGCCCCAGCATTTT.

This clonotype appeared a few times. One end of the junction fails to match germline, which may point to a read error. The CDR3 region is CAGSLENTEAFF. The CDR3, as DNA: TGTGCCGGCAGCTTAGAGAACACTGAAGCTTTCTTT. The gene calls are TRBV11-3 and TRBJ1-1; D uncertain. The CDR3 extends over 12 amino acids. Germline CDR1 is SGHNT and CDR2 is YENEEA.

This clonotype was observed at least ten times. The V and J genes are TRBV11-2 and TRBJ2-1; D gene unclear. Trimming cost V 0 bases and J 9 bases, with 15 bases left between them. The germline CDR1 and CDR2 sequences are SGHAT and FQNNGV. There are 15 residues in the CDR3. The CDR3 loop is CASSLDALIKGEQFF. CDR3 nucleotides: TGTGCCAGCAGCTTAGATGCCCTAATTAAGGGTGAGCAGTTCTTC.

This clonotype was seen many times. The V call is TRBV29-1, the J call TRBJ1-1, with D possibly being TRBD1 (6 bases). V was pared by 2 bases and J by 6 bases, with 13 bases between. This CDR3 has 13 residues. Germline loops: CDR1 SQVTM, CDR2 ANQGSEA. CDR3 nucleotide sequence: TGCAGCGTTGAAAAAGTGGAGGGGGCTGAAGCTTTCTTT. Amino acids: CSVEKVEGAEAFF.

This clonotype was seen at least ten times. The chain links TRBV11-2 to TRBJ1-4; D possibly corresponds to TRBD1 (5 bases). Trimming stripped 0 bases from V and 8 bases from J, with 13 bases between. Germline CDR1 and CDR2: SGHAT and FQNNGV. This CDR3 has 15 residues. For the CDR3, the DNA is TGTGCCAGCAGCTTAGATCGGCAGGGATCGGAAAAACTGTTTTTT. It specifies CASSLDRQGSEKLFF.

This clonotype was observed at least ten times. One end of the junction fails to match germline, which may point to a read error. V and J are TRBV7-8 and TRBJ2-1; TRBD2 aligns across 14 bases. The CDR3 is made up of 16 amino acids. The germline V gene encodes CDR1 SGHVS and CDR2 FQNEAQ. CDR3 amino acids: CANSGLGTSGSNEQFF. CDR3 sequence (DNA): TGTGCCAACAGCGGGTTAGGGACTAGCGGGAGCAATGAGCAGTTCTTC.

The chain has TRBV25-1 and TRBJ2-5; TRBD1 agrees at 7 bases. Unmatched junction bases numbered 7, after V lost 2 bases and J lost 4 bases. The germline V gene encodes CDR1 MGHDK and CDR2 SYGVNS. The CDR3 extends over 15 amino acids. CDR3 protein: CASSEPGTVVETQYF. CDR3 nucleotides: TGTGCCAGCAGTGAACCCGGGACAGTGGTAGAGACCCAGTACTTC.

Concerning this clonotype itself: The conserved final phenylalanine or tryptophan is absent from the CDR3, which likely points to a read error. The rearrangement links TRBV12-5 to TRBJ2-2, with TRBD2 matching over 12 bases. The CDR3 is made up of 20 amino acids. Germline loops: CDR1 LGHNT, CDR2 FRNRAP. V lost 6 bases, J lost 4 bases, and 18 bases stayed unmatched. The CDR3: CASGYGGLAGPLDLTGELFV. Here the CDR3 DNA reads TGTGCTAGTGGCTACGGGGGACTAGCGGGTCCCCTAGACCTCACCGGGGAGCTGTTTGTT.

J is TRBJ2-3 and V is TRBV20-1; D unclear. V was trimmed by 0 bases and J by 3 bases, leaving 10 bases between them. The CDR3 is 14 amino acids. Germline V CDR1 and CDR2: DFQATT, SNEGSKA (reference sequence). CDR3 coding DNA: TGCAGTGCTAGAGATTGGCGGTTGACAGATACGCAGTATTTT. Protein: CSARDWRLTDTQYF.

V and J are TRBV10-2 and TRBJ2-6, with 7 nucleotides matching TRBD1. CDR1 and CDR2 from the germline V gene are WSHSY and SAAADI. V trimming: 7 bases; J trimming: 0 bases; junction bases outside the gene matches: 12. The CDR3 length is 18 residues. CDR3 bases: TGCGCCAGCATTTTACCGGGACAGCCAAGCTCTGGGGCCAACGTCCTGACTTTC. This codes for CASILPGQPSSGANVLTF.

This clonotype was counted many times. The CDR3 sequence: CASSPGTGASYEQYF. In DNA form, the CDR3 reads TGTGCCAGCAGCCCAGGGACAGGAGCTTCCTACGAGCAGTACTTC. The V gene is TRBV7-9, the J gene TRBJ2-7; 8 bases fit TRBD1. This CDR3 has 15 amino acids. Germline CDR1 is SEHNR and CDR2 is FQNEAQ (reference sequence). Trimming removed 5 bases from V and 1 base from J; junction bases left unmatched: 7.

The V and J genes are TRBV5-8 and TRBJ2-7; D remains unclear. Deletions cut 0 bases from V and 2 bases from J, with 3 bases between. The CDR3 is 12 residues long. Looked up from germline, CDR1 is SGHTS and CDR2 is YDEGEE. The CDR3: CASSLAPYEQYV. CDR3 DNA: TGTGCCAGCAGCTTGGCCCCCTACGAGCAGTACGTC.

This clonotype was counted between two and nine times. This sequence joins TRBV19 and TRBJ2-1; D is undetermined. In germline, CDR1 is LNHDA, CDR2 SQIVND (reference sequence). Trimming cost V 7 bases and J 0 bases, with 13 bases left between them. The CDR3 runs to 15 residues. The CDR3 bases are TGTGCCAGTACCGTCATACCGGGCTCCTACAATGAGCAGTTCTTC. It codes for CASTVIPGSYNEQFF.

This clonotype came up many times. The chain combines TRBV12-3 or TRBV12-4 with TRBJ2-1; the D gene is possibly TRBD1 (5 bases). Trimming removed 7 bases from V and 1 base from J, with 11 bases in between. This CDR3 contains 14 residues. CDR3 protein: CASTLGPSYNEQFF. The CDR3 nucleotides read TGTGCCAGCACCTTGGGGCCATCCTACAATGAGCAGTTCTTC.